These 23 T cell receptor beta chains came from one sample sequenced in a study of technical replicates of blood from several donors. TCRdb keeps only in-frame clones here, not all; method: immunoSEQ multiplex PCR. The table shows under 85,000 clones, with 95% to 98% occurring only once. The specimen was T cells isolated from PBMCs. The receptors originated from a human donor in good health.

The V gene is TRBV5-1, the J gene TRBJ2-1; 11 nucleotides align to TRBD2. CDR1 and CDR2 from the germline V gene are SGHRS and YFSETQ. CDR3 length: 17 amino acids. J gave up 7 bases and V 0 bases, and 9 bases lay outside the gene matches. The CDR3 loop reads CASSLGVAGGPKNEQFF. CDR3 bases: TGCGCCAGCAGCTTGGGGGTAGCGGGAGGGCCAAAGAATGAGCAGTTCTTC.

The rearrangement uses TRBV5-4 and TRBJ2-7; D is possibly TRBD2 (6 bases). V lost 3 bases and J 0 bases, leaving 10 bases between the germline ends. This CDR3 is built from 14 residues. CDR1 SGHNT and CDR2 YYREEE come from the germline V gene (reference sequence). Here the CDR3 reads CASSSRDASYEQYF. CDR3 nucleotide sequence: TGTGCCAGCAGCTCGCGGGACGCCTCCTACGAGCAGTACTTC.

The rearrangement uses TRBV19 and TRBJ1-3; TRBD1 matches 9 bases. Trimming at V came to 7 bases and at J to 4 bases, leaving 5 bases not matched to a gene. Germline CDR1 LNHDA, CDR2 SQIVND (reference sequence). The CDR3 is 14 amino acids. The CDR3 loop is CASIRTGVGNTIYF. In DNA form, the CDR3 reads TGTGCCAGTATCCGGACAGGGGTGGGAAACACCATATATTTT.

The chain has TRBV14 and TRBJ2-7, with D unresolved. CDR1 SGHDN and CDR2 FVKESK come from the germline V gene. This CDR3 region has 15 residues. Trimming removed 0 bases at V and 4 bases at J, with 13 bases between. The chain's CDR3 is CASSQDLGAEYEQYF. CDR3 coding DNA: TGTGCCAGCAGCCAAGATCTAGGAGCAGAGTACGAGCAGTACTTC.

This chain uses TRBV4-2 with TRBJ1-4; D is unresolved. The CDR3 covers 16 residues. V lost 1 base to trimming and J lost 0 bases, with 9 bases between them. Germline CDR1 reads LGHNA; CDR2 reads YNFKEQ. In DNA, the CDR3 is TGTGCCAGCAGCCAAGCCAACAGATCAACTAATGAAAAACTGTTTTTT. Protein: CASSQANRSTNEKLFF.

The CDR3 DNA reads TGTGCTGAGGCCTCCCAAGAGACCCAGTACTTC. This encodes CAEASQETQYF. V and J are TRBV30 and TRBJ2-5; no definite D call. Germline V gene lookup returns CDR1 GTSNPN and CDR2 SVGIG (reference sequence). The CDR3 sequence is 11 residues long.

In DNA, the CDR3 is TGTGCCAGTAGTATGGGGGCAGGCGACACAGATACGCAGTATTTT. This translates into CASSMGAGDTDTQYF. The chain is built from TRBV19 and TRBJ2-3; D is perhaps TRBD1 (6 bases). V dropped 3 bases and J dropped 2 bases, with 12 bases sitting between them. CDR3 length equals 15 residues. Per germline, CDR1 LNHDA and CDR2 SQIVND (reference sequence).

The chain employs TRBV6-1 and TRBJ2-5; 9 bases are a match to TRBD1. V trimming: 6 bases; J trimming: 4 bases; junction bases outside the gene matches: 6. This CDR3 spans 14 amino acids. Germline loops: CDR1 MNHNS, CDR2 SASEGT. Written as DNA, the CDR3 is TGTGCCAGCAGGGTTCCGGGACAGGGAGAGACCCAGTACTTC. This encodes CASRVPGQGETQYF.

The chain employs TRBV7-2 and TRBJ2-1; D is unclear. The CDR3 spans 14 residues. Trimming cost V 5 bases and J 3 bases, with 11 bases left between them. Germline lookup yields CDR1 SGHTA and CDR2 FQGNSA. CDR3 in amino acids: CASSLPGNYNEQFF. The DNA of the CDR3 is TGTGCCAGCAGCCTTCCGGGTAACTACAATGAGCAGTTCTTC.

This clone was detected only once. The chain uses TRBV19 and TRBJ2-7; D unresolved. The CDR3 runs to 14 residues. The V end was cut by 10 bases, the J end by 0 bases, with 16 bases between. Germline V lookup: CDR1 LNHDA, CDR2 SQIVND (reference sequence). CDR3 amino acids: CATSAQLTSYEQYF. The CDR3 bases are TGTGCCACCAGCGCTCAATTGACCTCCTACGAGCAGTACTTC.

The gene calls are TRBV4-1 and TRBJ1-2; possible D gene TRBD1, 6 bases. There are 14 residues in the CDR3. CDR1 and CDR2 from the germline V gene are MGHRA and YSYEKL. V shed 1 base and J shed 7 bases, with 13 bases lying between them. Here the CDR3 reads CASSQVNRVFGYTF. CDR3 DNA: TGCGCCAGCAGCCAAGTTAACAGGGTGTTTGGCTACACCTTC.

J is TRBJ1-2 and V is TRBV2; a weak D match, TRBD1 (5 bases). CDR3 length: 13 residues. The ends were cut back, 5 bases at V and 8 bases at J, with 15 bases in the middle. Per germline, CDR1 SNHLY and CDR2 FYNNEI. CDR3: CASSLVDPGGYTF. The DNA for the CDR3 is TGTGCCAGCAGTCTAGTCGACCCAGGGGGCTACACCTTC.

The rearrangement links TRBV6-5 to TRBJ2-2, with a weak D call TRBD2 (5 bases). V lost 2 bases to trimming and J lost 6 bases, with 7 bases between them. The length of the CDR3 is 13 residues. The germline CDR1 and CDR2 sequences are MNHEY and SVGAGI. As DNA, the CDR3 is TGTGCCAGCAGTTACCGAGGGCCCGGGGAGCTGTTTTTT. Its translation is CASSYRGPGELFF.

The rearrangement joins TRBV19 to TRBJ2-7; 7 nucleotides align to TRBD1. Germline lookup yields CDR1 LNHDA and CDR2 SQIVND (reference sequence). This CDR3 comprises 13 residues. J gave up 2 bases and V 5 bases, and 3 bases lay outside the gene matches. The CDR3: CASSSDRTYEQYF. The CDR3, as DNA: TGTGCCAGTAGTTCGGACAGGACCTACGAGCAGTACTTC.

This chain uses TRBV4-2 with TRBJ1-2; 9 positions agree with TRBD1. This CDR3 comprises 15 residues. Trimming at V came to 0 bases and at J to 7 bases, leaving 6 bases not matched to a gene. Per germline, CDR1 LGHNA and CDR2 YNFKEQ. DNA for the CDR3: TGTGCCAGCAGCCAAGATAGACAGGGGGTCCCTGGCTACACCTTC. Protein sequence: CASSQDRQGVPGYTF.

J is TRBJ2-3 and V is TRBV6-1; TRBD1 matches at 10 bases. In germline, CDR1 is MNHNS, CDR2 SASEGT. J gave up 4 bases and V 3 bases, and 7 bases lay outside the gene matches. CDR3 size: 16 residues. CDR3 in DNA: TGTGCCAGCAGTGATCGACAGGGGGCGAGACCAGATACGCAGTATTTT. This codes for CASSDRQGARPDTQYF.

The V gene is TRBV2, the J gene TRBJ2-4; D uncertain. The germline V gene has CDR1 SNHLY and CDR2 FYNNEI. Deletions cut 6 bases from V and 0 bases from J, with 6 bases between. The CDR3 is made up of 13 amino acids. CDR3 DNA sequence: TGTGCCAGCAGGTTACTAGCCAAAAACATTCAGTACTTC. Translating gives CASRLLAKNIQYF.

The chain recombines TRBV7-1 with TRBJ2-6; the D gene is possibly TRBD1 (5 bases). TRBV7-1 carries the ORF label, with uncertain function. V was clipped by 4 bases and J by 5 bases, with 21 bases between them. The CDR3 contains 18 residues. CDR3 sequence: CASSCRGRGQSRANVLTF. The DNA for the CDR3 is TGTGCCAGCAGCTGCCGAGGACGAGGACAAAGTCGGGCCAACGTCCTGACTTTC.

This rearrangement joins TRBV7-9 to TRBJ1-2; a weak D match, TRBD1 (6 bases). Germline V lookup: CDR1 SEHNR, CDR2 FQNEAQ (reference sequence). The CDR3 is 14 amino acids. Trimming removed 5 bases at V and 4 bases at J, with 14 bases between. CDR3 DNA: TGTGCCAGCAGCCCGGGGGGCGGTGGCTATGGCTACACCTTC. Protein product: CASSPGGGGYGYTF.

This chain connects TRBV28 to TRBJ2-5; D is perhaps TRBD1 (5 bases). The CDR3 extends over 14 amino acids. Germline V lookup: CDR1 MDHEN, CDR2 SYDVKM. The ends were cut back, 5 bases at V and 4 bases at J, with 14 bases in the middle. CDR3 amino acids: CASSLTGLGETQYF. The CDR3 DNA sequence: TGTGCCAGCAGTCTTACAGGCTTAGGAGAGACCCAGTACTTC.

This clone was seen once. V is TRBV7-2 and J is TRBJ2-5; no clear D. Germline V gene sequence: CDR1 SGHTA, CDR2 FQGNSA. The CDR3 totals 15 residues. Deletions cut 0 bases from V and 4 bases from J, with 12 bases between. CDR3 sequence reads: CASSLALTEVETQYF. CDR3 sequence (DNA): TGTGCCAGCAGCTTAGCGCTTACAGAAGTAGAGACCCAGTACTTC.

The V and J genes are TRBV10-3 and TRBJ1-3; 7 bases fit TRBD1. V gave up 5 bases and J gave up 0 bases; unmatched junction bases: 1. This CDR3 has 14 amino acids. CDR1 is ENHRY and CDR2 is SYGVKD in the germline V gene. The CDR3, as DNA: TGTGCCATCAGTACAGGGGACTCTGGAAACACCATATATTTT. Its protein is CAISTGDSGNTIYF.

The rearrangement links TRBV7-2 to TRBJ2-7; no reliable D call. Per the germline V gene, CDR1 is SGHTA and CDR2 is FQGNSA. The CDR3 extends over 15 amino acids. Trimming took off 3 bases at V and 0 bases at J, with 12 bases between the two ends. The CDR3 DNA sequence: TGTGCCAGCAGCTTCCTACCACCTGACTCCTACGAGCAGTACTTC. Translated, it gives CASSFLPPDSYEQYF.